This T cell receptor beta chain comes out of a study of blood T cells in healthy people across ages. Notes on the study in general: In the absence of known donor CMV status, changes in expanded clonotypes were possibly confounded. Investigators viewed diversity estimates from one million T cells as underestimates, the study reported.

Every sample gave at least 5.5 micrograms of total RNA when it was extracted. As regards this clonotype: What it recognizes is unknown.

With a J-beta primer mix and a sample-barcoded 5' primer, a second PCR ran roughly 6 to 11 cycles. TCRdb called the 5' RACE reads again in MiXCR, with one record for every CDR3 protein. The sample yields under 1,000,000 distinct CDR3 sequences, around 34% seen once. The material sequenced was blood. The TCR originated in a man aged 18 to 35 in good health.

The CDR3 DNA sequence: TGCGCCAGCAGGCCAGACGCAGCTAATGAAAAACTGTTTTTT. It specifies CASRPDAANEKLFF. The chain links TRBV5-1 to TRBJ1-4; D is unresolved. CDR3 length: 14 residues. CDR1 is SGHRS, CDR2 YFSETQ, per germline. The V end was cut by 5 bases, the J end by 3 bases, with 11 bases between.